The 8 T cell receptor beta chains listed next were all sequenced from one sample in a study of blood T cell repertoires in COVID-19. The assay was immunoSEQ multiplex PCR, and TCRdb's table has in-frame clones only and misses some. Here the sample spans about 140,000 clones, over 80% being singletons. Input material: peripheral blood. The receptors were gathered from a man aged 25 to 40 with COVID-19, enrolled during active disease.

The chain uses TRBV27 and TRBJ1-6, with D hard to call. Germline V gene sequence: CDR1 MNHEY, CDR2 SMNVEV (reference sequence). This CDR3 comprises 16 residues. V was clipped by 6 bases and J by 5 bases, with 17 bases between them. The CDR3 DNA reads TGTGCCAGCAGCCTCCCCAGGACCGGGGATAATTCACCCCTCCACTTT. Translation gives CASSLPRTGDNSPLHF.

V and J are TRBV11-2 and TRBJ2-2; D not certain. Trimming shortened V by 0 bases and J by 3 bases, and 8 bases separated the two germline ends. This CDR3 is built from 15 residues. Germline-derived CDR1 and CDR2 are SGHAT and FQNNGV. CDR3 residues: CASSLEARYTGELFF. In DNA, the CDR3 is TGTGCCAGCAGCTTAGAAGCACGATACACCGGGGAGCTGTTTTTT.

This clone has only one observation. V usage is TRBV2 and J usage is TRBJ1-1, with D unresolved. Germline V gives CDR1 SNHLY, CDR2 FYNNEI. V was trimmed by 4 bases and J by 10 bases, leaving 10 bases between them. The CDR3 spans 11 residues. CDR3 bases: TGTGCCAGCAGTGGAGGGTCTGGAGCTTTCTTT. This codes for CASSGGSGAFF.

The chain joins TRBV3-1 (or the pseudogene TRBV3-2) to TRBJ2-7, with 9 bases fitting TRBD1. Trimming removed 4 bases from V and 2 bases from J; junction bases left unmatched: 9. The V gene's germline CDR1 is LGHDT and CDR2 YNNKEL (reference sequence). The CDR3 spans 16 residues. Here the CDR3 DNA reads TGTGCCAGCAGCCCGAGAGACAGGGGGGCCGCCTACGAGCAGTACTTC. Amino acid sequence: CASSPRDRGAAYEQYF.

The V call is TRBV5-1, the J call TRBJ2-3, with 11 bases identical to TRBD2. This CDR3 contains 16 residues. The J segment lost 1 base and the V segment lost 4 bases, leaving 5 bases of the junction unmatched. The V gene's germline CDR1 is SGHRS and CDR2 YFSETQ. The chain's CDR3 is CASSKGTSGGTDTQYF. The CDR3 bases are TGCGCCAGCAGCAAAGGGACTAGCGGTGGCACAGATACGCAGTATTTT. Looking up the rest from reference TRBV5-1 and TRBJ2-3 gives the full variable domain: KAGVTQTPRYLIKTRGQQVTLSCSPISGHRSVSWYQQTPGQGLQFLFEYFSETQRNKGNFPGRFSGRQFSNSRSEMNVSTLELGDSALYLCASSKGTSGGTDTQYFGPGTRLTVL.

This sequence joins TRBV10-2 and TRBJ2-7; TRBD1 matches 11 bases. The germline CDR1 and CDR2 sequences are WSHSY and SAAADI. This CDR3 region has 15 residues. The V gene end was trimmed by 6 bases and the J gene end by 2 bases; junction bases not matched to a gene: 6. CDR3 sequence reads: CASRDSGQGAYEQYF. The CDR3 DNA reads TGCGCCAGCAGAGATTCGGGACAGGGGGCCTACGAGCAGTACTTC.

The rearrangement joins TRBV4-1 to TRBJ2-1, with 7 bases fitting TRBD2. The CDR3 runs 15 residues. Unmatched junction bases numbered 5, after V lost 1 base and J lost 5 bases. Germline loops: CDR1 MGHRA, CDR2 YSYEKL. CDR3 sequence: CASSQGGRVHNEQFF. CDR3 coding DNA: TGCGCCAGCAGCCAAGGTGGGAGGGTACACAATGAGCAGTTCTTC.

The chain recombines TRBV19 with TRBJ1-5, with D unclear. CDR1 is LNHDA, CDR2 SQIVND, per germline (reference sequence). This CDR3 comprises 14 residues. Trimming pared 7 bases from V and 6 bases from J, leaving 16 bases between. The CDR3 region is CASIHRRVGQPQHF. The CDR3 bases are TGTGCCAGTATCCATAGGAGGGTCGGTCAGCCCCAGCATTTT.